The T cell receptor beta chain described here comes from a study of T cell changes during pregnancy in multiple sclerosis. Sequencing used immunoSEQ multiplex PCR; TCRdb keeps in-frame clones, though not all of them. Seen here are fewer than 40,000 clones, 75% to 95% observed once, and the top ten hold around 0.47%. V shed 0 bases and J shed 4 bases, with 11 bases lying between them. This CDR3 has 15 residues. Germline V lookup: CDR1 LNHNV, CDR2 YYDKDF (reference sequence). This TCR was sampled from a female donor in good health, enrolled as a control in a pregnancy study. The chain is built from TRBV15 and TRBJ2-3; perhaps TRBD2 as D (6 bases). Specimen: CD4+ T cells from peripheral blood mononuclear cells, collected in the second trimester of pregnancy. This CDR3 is CATSRDRRDSDTQYF. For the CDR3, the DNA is TGTGCCACCAGCAGAGATCGGAGGGACTCAGATACGCAGTATTTT.